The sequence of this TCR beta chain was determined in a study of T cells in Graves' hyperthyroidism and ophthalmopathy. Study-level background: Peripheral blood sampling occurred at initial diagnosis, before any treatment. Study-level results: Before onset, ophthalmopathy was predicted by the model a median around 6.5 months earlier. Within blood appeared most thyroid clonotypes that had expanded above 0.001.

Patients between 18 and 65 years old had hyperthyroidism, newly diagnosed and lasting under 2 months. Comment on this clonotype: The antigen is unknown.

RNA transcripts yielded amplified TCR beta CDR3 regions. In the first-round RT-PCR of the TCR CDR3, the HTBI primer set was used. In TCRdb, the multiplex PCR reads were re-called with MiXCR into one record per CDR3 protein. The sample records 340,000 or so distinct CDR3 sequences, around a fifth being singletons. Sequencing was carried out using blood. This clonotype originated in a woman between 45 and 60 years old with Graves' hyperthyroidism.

Written as DNA, the CDR3 is TGCGCCAGCAGCTTGGAATCCACCGGGGAGCTGTTTTTT. This translates into CASSLESTGELFF. The chain employs TRBV5-1 and TRBJ2-2; D not resolved. The V end lost 0 bases, the J end lost 4 bases, and 4 bases lay between the germline ends. The germline CDR1 and CDR2 sequences are SGHRS and YFSETQ. The CDR3 covers 13 residues.